What follows is one T cell receptor (beta chain) and its context. The antigen is unknown. Culture lasted about ten days before CD4+ T cell isolation. This entry comes from a study of vaccination effects on CD4 cells after COVID-19. The method was immunoSEQ multiplex PCR; TCRdb's version includes in-frame clones alone and lacks a portion of them. The sample records about 64,000 clones, approximately 72% being singletons. Study-level findings and limits: Convalescent patients' post-vaccine spike repertoire was mostly distinct vaccine-induced clones.

Trimming took 0 bases from V and 7 from J, leaving 12 bases between them. CDR3 length: 14 residues. Germline V gene lookup returns CDR1 KGHSH and CDR2 LQKENI. The chain uses TRBV18 and TRBJ2-5; D is tentatively TRBD1 or TRBD2 (5 bases each). The source material was CD4+ T cells from PBMCs cultured without peptide, sampled before COVID-19 vaccination. The TCR originated in a human donor who had a prior SARS-CoV-2 infection. The DNA for the CDR3 is TGTGCCAGCTCACCACCCGACGGGACGGGGACCCAGTACTTC. It codes for CASSPPDGTGTQYF.